These 24 T cell receptor beta chains came from one sample sequenced in a study of identical twins. TCRdb itself ran the 5' RACE reads through MiXCR, one entry per CDR3 protein. The table has more than 250,000 distinct CDR3 sequences, 6.5% to 9.5% seen once. This sample also appeared in a second study, on yellow fever vaccine responses in identical twins.

The specimen sequenced was memory (CD45RO+) T cells sorted from blood. The receptors here all came from a woman younger than 35 in good health.

The chain links TRBV6-1 to TRBJ1-1, with a weak D call TRBD1 (5 bases). Germline loops: CDR1 MNHNS, CDR2 SASEGT. V was shortened by 6 bases and J by 1 base, with 12 bases between the two germline ends. The CDR3 is made up of 14 amino acids. The CDR3 sequence is CASRRGTENTEAFF. Written as DNA, the CDR3 is TGTGCCAGCAGACGCGGGACCGAGAACACTGAAGCTTTCTTT.

Many counts were recorded for this clonotype. This chain connects TRBV12-5 to TRBJ1-1, with 8 nucleotides matching TRBD1. Germline V gives CDR1 LGHNT, CDR2 FRNRAP. The CDR3 length is 18 residues. Unmatched junction bases numbered 17, after V lost 5 bases and J lost 3 bases. CDR3 in amino acids: CASGPPNPPQGGHTEAFF. CDR3 coding DNA: TGTGCTAGTGGTCCTCCAAATCCCCCACAGGGGGGACACACTGAAGCTTTCTTT.

V gene TRBV12-3 or TRBV12-4 combines with J gene TRBJ1-1; TRBD1 is a possible D gene (6 bases). Trimming shortened V by 7 bases and J by 1 base, and 19 bases separated the two germline ends. The CDR3 runs to 16 residues. The CDR3 region is CASTLIGGQSNTEAFF. The CDR3 nucleotides are TGTGCCAGCACCCTCATCGGCGGACAGTCGAACACTGAAGCTTTCTTT.

The chain links TRBV6-1 to TRBJ1-6; maybe TRBD1 (5 bases). This CDR3 has 15 amino acids. V was pared by 7 bases and J by 7 bases, with 17 bases between. The germline V gene has CDR1 MNHNS and CDR2 SASEGT. CDR3 in amino acids: CASTTGRGQNSPLHF. The DNA for the CDR3 is TGTGCCAGCACTACCGGGCGGGGCCAAAATTCACCCCTCCACTTT.

There are a few counts of this clonotype. The chain carries TRBV20-1 and TRBJ1-2; D gene ambiguous. This CDR3 is 12 amino acids long. Germline-derived CDR1 and CDR2 are DFQATT and SNEGSKA (reference sequence). Trimming took off 4 bases at V and 4 bases at J, with 10 bases between the two ends. CDR3 in DNA: TGCAGTGCTACCCTGACTGCCTATGGCTACACCTTC. It is translated as CSATLTAYGYTF.

This clonotype was found many times. The chain is built from TRBV3-1 and TRBJ2-5, with D possibly matching TRBD2 (5 bases). Germline CDR1 reads LGHDT; CDR2 reads YNNKEL (reference sequence). Trimming left V 4 bases short and J 2 bases short, with 20 bases between. The CDR3 sequence is 17 residues long. The CDR3 loop is CASSLHRYGREQETQYF. In DNA form, the CDR3 reads TGTGCCAGCAGCCTTCACCGATACGGACGGGAACAAGAGACCCAGTACTTC.

This clonotype has more than one count but fewer than ten. This chain joins TRBV28 and TRBJ1-2, with a possible D match to TRBD1 (5 bases). V was trimmed by 6 bases and J by 5 bases, leaving 16 bases between them. Per the germline V gene, CDR1 is MDHEN and CDR2 is SYDVKM. The CDR3 sequence is 14 residues long. CDR3 sequence (DNA): TGTGCCAGCAGCCAAAGGGGCCTGGTGTATGGCTACACCTTC. It yields the protein CASSQRGLVYGYTF.

The V gene is TRBV24-1, the J gene TRBJ2-2; perhaps D is TRBD1 or TRBD2 (5 bases each). The V end was cut by 4 bases, the J end by 7 bases, with 18 bases between. Germline loops: CDR1 KGHDR, CDR2 SFDVKD. This CDR3 has 16 residues. CDR3 loop: CATSDRQPGRGGELFF. The CDR3 region has the DNA TGTGCCACCAGTGACCGTCAACCAGGGAGAGGCGGGGAGCTGTTTTTT.

In nucleotides, the CDR3 is TGTGCCAGCGGGGACAGGGGCCGTGGAGAGCAGTACTTC. This encodes CASGDRGRGEQYF. V usage is TRBV2 and J usage is TRBJ2-7; the match to TRBD1 covers 10 bases. The CDR3 is made up of 13 amino acids. Per the germline V gene, CDR1 is SNHLY and CDR2 is FYNNEI. J lost 7 bases, V lost 8 bases, and 8 bases had no gene match.

V and J are TRBV9 and TRBJ2-1, with D tentatively TRBD2 (6 bases). The CDR3 totals 16 residues. Trimming took 0 bases from V and 3 from J, leaving 13 bases between them. Germline loops: CDR1 SGDLS, CDR2 YYNGEE. The CDR3 reads CASSVGGAGLYNEQFF. In nucleotides, the CDR3 is TGTGCCAGCAGCGTAGGGGGCGCGGGACTCTACAATGAGCAGTTCTTC.

This clonotype was recorded a few times. This chain joins TRBV24-1 and TRBJ2-1, with D maybe TRBD1 (5 bases). The V gene lost 9 bases and the J gene lost 6 bases, with 17 bases spanning the gap. Germline CDR1 and CDR2: KGHDR and SFDVKD. The CDR3 is made up of 14 amino acids. CDR3 amino acids: CATQDTGSGNEQFF. The DNA for the CDR3 is TGTGCCACCCAAGATACAGGATCGGGCAATGAGCAGTTCTTC.

The rearrangement uses TRBV6-1 and TRBJ2-5, with 9 nucleotides matching TRBD1. Trimming cost V 7 bases and J 5 bases; bases outside gene matches: 5. Germline values: CDR1 MNHNS, CDR2 SASEGT. The CDR3 extends over 13 amino acids. CDR3 DNA sequence: TGTGCCAGCACCCTCGGACAGGGGGAGACCCAGTACTTC. Translated: CASTLGQGETQYF.

The rearrangement uses TRBV6-1 and TRBJ2-5; 14 bases are shared with TRBD2. Per germline, CDR1 MNHNS and CDR2 SASEGT. The CDR3 extends over 17 amino acids. V trimming: 7 bases; J trimming: 2 bases; junction bases outside the gene matches: 9. The CDR3 here is CASTRPGLAGGQETQYF. DNA of the CDR3: TGTGCCAGCACCCGACCCGGACTAGCGGGGGGACAAGAGACCCAGTACTTC.

This clonotype was seen ten or more times. The genes are TRBV20-1 and TRBJ1-2; D is ambiguous. In germline, CDR1 is DFQATT, CDR2 SNEGSKA (reference sequence). The CDR3 loop spans 11 amino acids. The ends were cut back, 3 bases at V and 3 bases at J, with 5 bases in the middle. The CDR3 coding sequence is TGCAGTGCTAGTGGTGACTATGGCTACACCTTC. Protein: CSASGDYGYTF.

The V and J genes are TRBV6-1 and TRBJ2-2; D is ambiguous. V lost 5 bases, J lost 8 bases, and 9 bases lay in between. Germline lookup yields CDR1 MNHNS and CDR2 SASEGT. This CDR3 is 12 amino acids long. The CDR3: CASSSSRGELFF. The CDR3 DNA follows: TGTGCCAGCAGTTCGAGCCGGGGGGAGCTGTTTTTT.

This clonotype was detected only a few times. The rearrangement links TRBV29-1 to TRBJ2-5, with D possibly TRBD1 on 6 matching bases. The CDR3 has 12 residues. Germline V lookup: CDR1 SQVTM, CDR2 ANQGSEA. Trimming stripped 6 bases from V and 1 base from J, with 9 bases between. CDR3 sequence (DNA): TGCAGCGTATCAGGGGCCCAAGAGACCCAGTACTTC. It specifies CSVSGAQETQYF.

In this sample, this clonotype turned up many times. The genes are TRBV6-4 and TRBJ2-1, with TRBD1 matching 8 bases. After removal of 0 bases from V and 2 bases from J, the junction contained 3 bases not matched to a gene. Germline V gene sequence: CDR1 MRHNA, CDR2 SNTAGT. There are 16 residues in the CDR3. In DNA form, the CDR3 reads TGTGCCAGCAGTGACTCGGCAGGGGGCCCCTACAATGAGCAGTTCTTC. Its translation: CASSDSAGGPYNEQFF.

The chain employs TRBV10-1 and TRBJ2-3, with TRBD2 matching 9 bases. Trimming at V came to 3 bases and at J to 4 bases, leaving 2 bases not matched to a gene. The germline gives CDR1 WNHNN, CDR2 SYGVQD (reference sequence). CDR3 length: 14 amino acids. In DNA form, the CDR3 reads TGCGCCAGCAGTGAAGGGACTAGCCCAGATACGCAGTATTTT. Residues: CASSEGTSPDTQYF.

The V call is TRBV5-6, the J call TRBJ2-5; D perhaps matches TRBD1 (5 bases). The V and J ends lost 4 bases and 9 bases respectively, with 25 bases between them. The CDR3 has 16 amino acids. Germline CDR1 is SGHDT and CDR2 is YYEEEE. The CDR3 here is CASSRRGPEGPRAQYF. CDR3 nucleotide sequence: TGTGCCAGCAGCCGAAGGGGCCCTGAAGGGCCAAGGGCCCAGTACTTC.

This clonotype was picked up a small number of times. The V gene is TRBV12-3 or TRBV12-4, the J gene TRBJ2-1, with 7 positions matching TRBD2. CDR3 length: 15 amino acids. Trimming took 6 bases from V and 12 from J; bases not matched to a gene: 17. The CDR3, as DNA: TGTGCCAGCAGCCGCCCCGGCGGGGGAGGTTGGGTGCAGTTCTTC. Amino acid sequence: CASSRPGGGGWVQFF.

This clonotype showed up many times. The rearrangement joins TRBV18 to TRBJ2-1, with D possibly TRBD1 on 6 matching bases. CDR3 length equals 15 residues. The V end lost 5 bases, the J end lost 3 bases, and 14 bases lay between the germline ends. Germline CDR1 and CDR2: KGHSH and LQKENI. The CDR3 loop is CASSTTQGNYNEQFF. The CDR3 DNA reads TGTGCCAGCTCAACGACACAGGGTAACTACAATGAGCAGTTCTTC. Based on the CDR3 plus reference TRBV18 and TRBJ2-1, the full variable domain is NAGVMQNPRHLVRRRGQEARLRCSPMKGHSHVYWYRQLPEEGLKFMVYLQKENIIDESGMPKERFSAEFPKEGPSILRIQQVVRGDSAAYFCASSTTQGNYNEQFFGPGTRLTVL.

This clonotype was observed many times. This rearrangement joins TRBV4-1 to TRBJ1-4, with D hard to call. Trimming stripped 3 bases from V and 8 bases from J, with 7 bases between. Germline V gene lookup returns CDR1 MGHRA and CDR2 YSYEKL. CDR3 length: 12 amino acids. The CDR3 loop reads CASSHPAEKLFF. The CDR3 DNA sequence: TGCGCCAGCAGCCACCCAGCCGAAAAACTGTTTTTT.

This clonotype was recorded at least ten times. The chain links TRBV27 to TRBJ2-3; tentatively, D is TRBD1 (6 bases). Germline-derived CDR1 and CDR2 are MNHEY and SMNVEV (reference sequence). The CDR3 contains 15 residues. Trimming left V 4 bases short and J 4 bases short, with 15 bases between. The CDR3 loop reads CASSSGQLGPDTQYF. The CDR3 coding sequence is TGTGCCAGCAGTTCCGGACAGTTGGGCCCAGATACGCAGTATTTT.

The chain is built from TRBV6-1 and TRBJ1-1, with 7 bases that match TRBD1. The germline gives CDR1 MNHNS, CDR2 SASEGT. CDR3 length: 14 amino acids. The J segment lost 0 bases and the V segment lost 10 bases, leaving 8 bases of the junction unmatched. For the CDR3, the DNA is TGTGCCACCCAGGACAGGCTGGTGAACACTGAAGCTTTCTTT. This codes for CATQDRLVNTEAFF.